The 10 T cell receptor beta chains in this list originate from one sample, sequenced in a study of OX40 agonist ivuxolimab in advanced cancers. Using immunoSEQ multiplex PCR, the repertoire was profiled, and TCRdb retains in-frame clones only, with some absent. The table has tens of thousands of clones, roughly 89% seen once. The sequencing here drew on CD4+ or CD8+ T cells sorted from blood, taken in a trial of the OX40 agonist ivuxolimab. The origin of the receptors is an adult with an advanced solid tumor such as melanoma, head and neck, liver or kidney cancer.

This rearrangement joins TRBV14 to TRBJ2-5, with 7 bases matching TRBD1. Trimming at V came to 0 bases and at J to 6 bases, leaving 13 bases not matched to a gene. CDR1 and CDR2 (germline): SGHDN, FVKESK. The CDR3 covers 17 residues. CDR3 nucleotides: TGTGCCAGCAGCCAAGATAGTGGGACAGCGGTGGTGAAGACCCAGTACTTC. Protein: CASSQDSGTAVVKTQYF.

V gene TRBV4-1 combines with J gene TRBJ2-7, with 12 bases lining up with TRBD2. V gave up 2 bases and J gave up 6 bases; unmatched junction bases: 5. The CDR3 totals 15 residues. Germline V CDR1 and CDR2: MGHRA, YSYEKL. CDR3 in amino acids: CASSQPTSGSFEQYF. In DNA, the CDR3 is TGCGCCAGCAGCCAACCGACTAGCGGGAGTTTCGAGCAGTACTTC.

This clone was counted only a few times. This sequence joins TRBV5-1 and TRBJ2-7; 14 positions agree with TRBD2. CDR1 SGHRS and CDR2 YFSETQ come from the germline V gene. The CDR3 is made up of 14 amino acids. Trimming took 6 bases from V and 6 from J; bases not matched to a gene: 5. The CDR3 is CASMGTSGSFEQYF. The CDR3 bases are TGCGCCAGCATGGGGACTAGCGGGAGTTTCGAGCAGTACTTC.

The chain links TRBV14 to TRBJ2-3; D is perhaps TRBD2 (6 bases). The length of the CDR3 is 14 residues. The germline gives CDR1 SGHDN, CDR2 FVKESK. V was shortened by 0 bases and J by 6 bases, with 10 bases between the two germline ends. The CDR3 here is CASSQDYGRDTQYF. The DNA for the CDR3 is TGTGCCAGCAGCCAAGATTATGGGAGGGATACGCAGTATTTT. The full variable domain, its missing parts supplied by reference TRBV14 and TRBJ2-3, is EAGVTQFPSHSVIEKGQTVTLRCDPISGHDNLYWYRRVMGKEIKFLLHFVKESKQDESGMPNNRFLAERTGGTYSTLKVQPAELEDSGVYFCASSQDYGRDTQYFGPGTRLTVL.

The chain uses TRBV27 and TRBJ2-6; tentatively, D is TRBD1 (6 bases). With 2 bases removed from V and 0 bases from J, the gap between germline ends came to 11 bases. Per germline, CDR1 MNHEY and CDR2 SMNVEV (reference sequence). CDR3 length: 17 amino acids. The CDR3 reads CASSLGTKSSGANVLTF. CDR3 coding DNA: TGTGCCAGCAGTTTAGGGACAAAGAGCTCTGGGGCCAACGTCCTGACTTTC.

This chain uses TRBV9 with TRBJ1-2; no clear D gene. This CDR3 comprises 12 residues. CDR1 SGDLS and CDR2 YYNGEE come from the germline V gene. V was trimmed by 0 bases and J by 4 bases, leaving 4 bases between them. The CDR3 region is CASSVDGYGYTF. The CDR3 region has the DNA TGTGCCAGCAGCGTAGACGGCTATGGCTACACCTTC.

This clone has just a few counts. This chain links TRBV19 with TRBJ2-2; D gene unclear. Per germline, CDR1 LNHDA and CDR2 SQIVND (reference sequence). Trimming shortened V by 0 bases and J by 1 base, and 6 bases separated the two germline ends. The CDR3 extends over 15 amino acids. The chain's CDR3 is CASSIEWRNTGELFF. The CDR3 DNA reads TGTGCCAGTAGTATAGAATGGCGGAACACCGGGGAGCTGTTTTTT.

The chain's CDR3 is CASSLYSGNQPQHF. The CDR3 nucleotides are TGTGCCAGCAGCTTGTACTCGGGCAATCAGCCCCAGCATTTT. The rearrangement uses TRBV5-5 and TRBJ1-5, with unresolved D. Germline lookup yields CDR1 SGHKS and CDR2 YYEKEE (reference sequence). The V end was cut by 1 base, the J end by 2 bases, with 7 bases between. The CDR3 length is 14 residues.

The table lists this clone with a count of one. V and J are TRBV6-5 and TRBJ2-5; 7 positions match TRBD2. Germline CDR1 and CDR2: MNHEY and SVGAGI. This CDR3 region has 13 residues. Trimming cost V 6 bases and J 4 bases; bases outside gene matches: 5. The CDR3 loop reads CASSPGRPETQYF. CDR3 nucleotide sequence: TGTGCCAGCAGCCCCGGGAGGCCAGAGACCCAGTACTTC.

The chain uses TRBV30 and TRBJ2-3; D not certain. This CDR3 has 14 residues. Trimming left V 5 bases short and J 0 bases short, with 12 bases between. The germline V gene has CDR1 GTSNPN and CDR2 SVGIG (reference sequence). CDR3 nucleotides: TGTGCCTGGGGAGTTGGCGGTAGCACAGATACGCAGTATTTT. Translated, it gives CAWGVGGSTDTQYF.